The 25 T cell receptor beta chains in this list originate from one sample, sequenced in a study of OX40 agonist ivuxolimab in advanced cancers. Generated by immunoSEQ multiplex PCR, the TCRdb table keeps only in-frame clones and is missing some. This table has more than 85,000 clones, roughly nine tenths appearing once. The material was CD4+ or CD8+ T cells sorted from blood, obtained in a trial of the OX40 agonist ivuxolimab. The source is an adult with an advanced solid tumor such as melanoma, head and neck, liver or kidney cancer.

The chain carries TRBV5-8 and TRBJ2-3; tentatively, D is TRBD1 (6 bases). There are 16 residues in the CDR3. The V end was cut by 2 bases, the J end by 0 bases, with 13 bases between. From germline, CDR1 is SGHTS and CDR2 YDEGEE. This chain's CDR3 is CASSFPTGTSTDTQYF. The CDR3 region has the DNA TGTGCCAGCAGCTTTCCGACAGGTACCAGCACAGATACGCAGTATTTT.

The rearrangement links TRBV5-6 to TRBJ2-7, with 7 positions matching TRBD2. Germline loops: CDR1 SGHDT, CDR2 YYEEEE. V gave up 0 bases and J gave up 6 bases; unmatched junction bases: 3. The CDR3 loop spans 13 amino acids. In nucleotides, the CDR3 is TGTGCCAGCAGCTTGGGGGAGGGAGGCGAGCAGTACTTC. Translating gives CASSLGEGGEQYF. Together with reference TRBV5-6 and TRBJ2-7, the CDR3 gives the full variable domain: DAGVTQSPTHLIKTRGQQVTLRCSPKSGHDTVSWYQQALGQGPQFIFQYYEEEERQRGNFPDRFSGHQFPNYSSELNVNALLLGDSALYLCASSLGEGGEQYFGPGTRLTVT.

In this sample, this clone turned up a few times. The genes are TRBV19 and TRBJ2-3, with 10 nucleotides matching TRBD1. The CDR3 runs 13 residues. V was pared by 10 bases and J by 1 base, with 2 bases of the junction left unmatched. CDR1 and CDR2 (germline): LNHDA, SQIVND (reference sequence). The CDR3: CATGTGGTDTQYF. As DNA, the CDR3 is TGTGCCACGGGGACAGGGGGCACAGATACGCAGTATTTT. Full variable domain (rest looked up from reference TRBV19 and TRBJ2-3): DGGITQSPKYLFRKEGQNVTLSCEQNLNHDAMYWYRQDPGQGLRLIYYSQIVNDFQKGDIAEGYSVSREKKESFPLTVTSAQKNPTAFYLCATGTGGTDTQYFGPGTRLTVL.

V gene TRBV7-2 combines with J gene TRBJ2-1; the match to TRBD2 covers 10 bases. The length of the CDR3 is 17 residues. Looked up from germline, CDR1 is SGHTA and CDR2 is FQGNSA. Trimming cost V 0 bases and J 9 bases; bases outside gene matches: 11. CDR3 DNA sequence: TGTGCCAGCAGCTTAGCCCCCCCGGTGCTAGCGGGAGTTGAGCAGTTCTTC. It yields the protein CASSLAPPVLAGVEQFF.

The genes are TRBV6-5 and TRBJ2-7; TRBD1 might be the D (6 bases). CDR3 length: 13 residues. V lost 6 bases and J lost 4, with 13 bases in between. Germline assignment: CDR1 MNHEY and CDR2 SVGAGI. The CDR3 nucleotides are TGTGCCAGCAGGGGGGCAGGGAGATACGAGCAGTACTTC. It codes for CASRGAGRYEQYF.

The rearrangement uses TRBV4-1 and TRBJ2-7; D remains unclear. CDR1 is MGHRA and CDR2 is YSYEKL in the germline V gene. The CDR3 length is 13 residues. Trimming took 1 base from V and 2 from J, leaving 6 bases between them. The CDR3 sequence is CASSQVLTYEQYF. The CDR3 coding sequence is TGCGCCAGCAGCCAAGTTCTCACCTACGAGCAGTACTTC.

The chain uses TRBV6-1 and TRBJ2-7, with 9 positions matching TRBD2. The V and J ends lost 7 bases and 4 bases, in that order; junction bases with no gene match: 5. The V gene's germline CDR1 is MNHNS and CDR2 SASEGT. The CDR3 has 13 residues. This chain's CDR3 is CASTAGGRYEQYF. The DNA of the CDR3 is TGTGCCAGCACAGCGGGAGGAAGGTACGAGCAGTACTTC.

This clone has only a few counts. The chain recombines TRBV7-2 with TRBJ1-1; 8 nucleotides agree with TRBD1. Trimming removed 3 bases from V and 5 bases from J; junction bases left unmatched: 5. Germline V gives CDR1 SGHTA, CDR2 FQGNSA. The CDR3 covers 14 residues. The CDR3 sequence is CASSFRTGRTEAFF. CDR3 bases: TGTGCCAGCAGCTTCAGGACAGGGCGAACTGAAGCTTTCTTT.

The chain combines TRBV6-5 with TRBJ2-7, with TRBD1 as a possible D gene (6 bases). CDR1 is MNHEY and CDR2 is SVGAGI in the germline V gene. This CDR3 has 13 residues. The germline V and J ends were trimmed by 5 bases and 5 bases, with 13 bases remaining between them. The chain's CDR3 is CASSDTQGNEQYF. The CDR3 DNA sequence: TGTGCCAGCAGTGATACTCAGGGGAACGAGCAGTACTTC.

The CDR3 here is CASSLVGLGFNQPQHF. For the CDR3, the DNA is TGTGCCAGCAGCTTAGTAGGTCTTGGCTTCAATCAGCCCCAGCATTTT. The chain carries TRBV7-2 and TRBJ1-5, with no clear D. The CDR3 sequence is 16 residues long. Trimming took off 1 base at V and 3 bases at J, with 13 bases between the two ends. The germline V gene encodes CDR1 SGHTA and CDR2 FQGNSA.

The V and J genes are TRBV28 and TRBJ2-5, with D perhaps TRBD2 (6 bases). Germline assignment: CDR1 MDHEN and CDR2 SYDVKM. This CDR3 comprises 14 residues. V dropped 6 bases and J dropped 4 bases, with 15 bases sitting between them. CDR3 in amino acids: CASRATGDGETQYF. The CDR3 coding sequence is TGTGCCAGCAGAGCGACGGGGGATGGAGAGACCCAGTACTTC.

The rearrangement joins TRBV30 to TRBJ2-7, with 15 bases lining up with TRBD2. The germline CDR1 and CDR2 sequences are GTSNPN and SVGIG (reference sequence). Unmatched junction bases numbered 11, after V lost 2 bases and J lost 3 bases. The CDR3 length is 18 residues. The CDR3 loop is CAWSRPGLAGGRYYEQYF. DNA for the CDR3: TGTGCCTGGAGTCGCCCGGGACTAGCGGGAGGCAGGTACTACGAGCAGTACTTC.

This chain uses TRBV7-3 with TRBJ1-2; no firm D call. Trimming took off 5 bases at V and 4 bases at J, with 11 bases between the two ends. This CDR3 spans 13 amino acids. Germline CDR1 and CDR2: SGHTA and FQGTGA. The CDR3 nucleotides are TGTGCCAGCAGCCCCCGCCAAATCTATGGCTACACCTTC. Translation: CASSPRQIYGYTF.

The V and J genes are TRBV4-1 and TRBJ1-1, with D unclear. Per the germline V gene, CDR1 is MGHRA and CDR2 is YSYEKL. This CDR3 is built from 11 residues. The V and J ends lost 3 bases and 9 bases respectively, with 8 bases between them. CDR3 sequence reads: CASSQTDQAFF. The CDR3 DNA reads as TGCGCCAGCAGCCAGACTGACCAAGCTTTCTTT.

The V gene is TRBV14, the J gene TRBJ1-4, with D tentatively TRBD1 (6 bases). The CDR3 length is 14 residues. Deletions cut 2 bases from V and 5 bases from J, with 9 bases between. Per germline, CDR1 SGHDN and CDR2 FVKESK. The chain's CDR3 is CASSQTGINEKLFF. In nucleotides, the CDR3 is TGTGCCAGCAGCCAAACAGGGATAAATGAAAAACTGTTTTTT. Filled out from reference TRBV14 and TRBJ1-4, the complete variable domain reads EAGVTQFPSHSVIEKGQTVTLRCDPISGHDNLYWYRRVMGKEIKFLLHFVKESKQDESGMPNNRFLAERTGGTYSTLKVQPAELEDSGVYFCASSQTGINEKLFFGSGTQLSVL.

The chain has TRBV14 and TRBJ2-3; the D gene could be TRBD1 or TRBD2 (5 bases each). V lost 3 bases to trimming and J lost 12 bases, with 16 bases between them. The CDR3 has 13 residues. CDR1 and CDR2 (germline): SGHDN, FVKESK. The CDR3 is CASSQPGRVQQYF. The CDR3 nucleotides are TGTGCCAGCAGCCAGCCGGGACGCGTTCAACAGTATTTT.

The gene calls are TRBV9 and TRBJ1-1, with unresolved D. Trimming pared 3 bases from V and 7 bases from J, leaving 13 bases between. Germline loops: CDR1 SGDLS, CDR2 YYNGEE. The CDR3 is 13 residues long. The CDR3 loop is CASSALLVGEAFF. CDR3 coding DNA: TGTGCCAGCAGCGCCTTATTGGTTGGTGAAGCTTTCTTT. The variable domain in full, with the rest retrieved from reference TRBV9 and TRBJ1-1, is DSGVTQTPKHLITATGQRVTLRCSPRSGDLSVYWYQQSLDQGLQFLIQYYNGEERAKGNILERFSAQQFPDLHSELNLSSLELGDSALYFCASSALLVGEAFFGQGTRLTVV.

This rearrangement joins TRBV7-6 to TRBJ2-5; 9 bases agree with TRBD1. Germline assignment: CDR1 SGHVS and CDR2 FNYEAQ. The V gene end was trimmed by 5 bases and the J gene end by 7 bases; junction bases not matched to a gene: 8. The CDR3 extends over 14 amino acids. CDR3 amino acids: CASSLDRGKATQYF. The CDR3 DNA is TGTGCCAGCAGCCTGGACAGGGGAAAGGCGACCCAGTACTTC. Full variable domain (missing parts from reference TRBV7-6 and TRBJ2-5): GAGVSQSPRYKVTKRGQDVALRCDPISGHVSLYWYRQALGQGPEFLTYFNYEAQQDKSGLPNDRFSAERPEGSISTLTIQRTEQRDSAMYRCASSLDRGKATQYFGPGTRLLVL.

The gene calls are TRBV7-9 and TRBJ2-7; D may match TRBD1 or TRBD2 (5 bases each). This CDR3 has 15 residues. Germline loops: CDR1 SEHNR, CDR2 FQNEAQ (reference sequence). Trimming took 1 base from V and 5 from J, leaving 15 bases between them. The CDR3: CASSLVPGTVNEQYF. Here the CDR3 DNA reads TGTGCCAGCAGCTTAGTCCCCGGGACGGTCAACGAGCAGTACTTC.

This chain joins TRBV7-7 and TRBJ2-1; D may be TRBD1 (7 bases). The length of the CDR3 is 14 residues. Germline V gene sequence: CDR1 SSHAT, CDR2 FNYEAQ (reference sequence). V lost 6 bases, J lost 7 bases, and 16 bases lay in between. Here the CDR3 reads CASSSQGGINEQFF. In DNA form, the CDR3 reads TGTGCCAGCAGTTCTCAGGGGGGAATTAATGAGCAGTTCTTC.

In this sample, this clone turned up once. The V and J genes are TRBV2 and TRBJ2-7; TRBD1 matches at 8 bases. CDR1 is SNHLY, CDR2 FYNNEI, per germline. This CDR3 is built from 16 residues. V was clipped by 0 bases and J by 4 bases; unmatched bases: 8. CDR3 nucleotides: TGTGCCAGCAGTGAAGCGTTCAGGGGGCGAGATTACGAGCAGTACTTC. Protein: CASSEAFRGRDYEQYF.

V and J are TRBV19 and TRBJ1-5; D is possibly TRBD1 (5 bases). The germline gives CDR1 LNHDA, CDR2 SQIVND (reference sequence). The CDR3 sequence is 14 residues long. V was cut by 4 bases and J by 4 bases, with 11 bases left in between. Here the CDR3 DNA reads TGTGCCAGTAGTAGGGTGGCAGGGAATCAGCCCCAGCATTTT. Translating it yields CASSRVAGNQPQHF. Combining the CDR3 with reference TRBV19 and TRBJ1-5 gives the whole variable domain DGGITQSPKYLFRKEGQNVTLSCEQNLNHDAMYWYRQDPGQGLRLIYYSQIVNDFQKGDIAEGYSVSREKKESFPLTVTSAQKNPTAFYLCASSRVAGNQPQHFGDGTRLSIL.

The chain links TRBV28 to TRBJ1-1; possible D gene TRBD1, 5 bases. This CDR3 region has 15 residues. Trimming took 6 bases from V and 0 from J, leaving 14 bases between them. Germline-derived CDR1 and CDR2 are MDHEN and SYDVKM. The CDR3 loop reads CASSLYGAMNTEAFF. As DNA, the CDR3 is TGTGCCAGCAGCCTATACGGGGCGATGAACACTGAAGCTTTCTTT.

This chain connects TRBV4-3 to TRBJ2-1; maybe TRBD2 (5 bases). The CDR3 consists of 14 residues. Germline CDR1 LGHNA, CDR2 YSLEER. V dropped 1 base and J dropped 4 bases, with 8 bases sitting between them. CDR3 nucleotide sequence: TGCGCCAGCAGCCAAGGGACGGGATACAATGAGCAGTTCTTC. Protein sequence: CASSQGTGYNEQFF.

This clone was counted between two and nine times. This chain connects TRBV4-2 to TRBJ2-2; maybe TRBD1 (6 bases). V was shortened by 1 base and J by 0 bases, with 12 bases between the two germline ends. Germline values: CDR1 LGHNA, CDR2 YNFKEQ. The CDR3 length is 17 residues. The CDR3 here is CASSQARGPTNTGELFF. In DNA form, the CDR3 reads TGTGCCAGCAGCCAAGCCAGGGGACCTACGAACACCGGGGAGCTGTTTTTT.